The rows below give T cell receptor beta chains drawn from one sample of a study of CD8+ T cells in alopecia areata. Assay: immunoSEQ multiplex PCR; the TCRdb copy retains only in-frame clones and omits some. In the table there are over 110,000 clones, roughly 46% of which are singletons. The source material was CD4+ T cells sorted from blood, sampled at week 0. These receptors were obtained from a human donor with alopecia areata. The CDR3 runs from the conserved cysteine through the conserved F or W. A D gene is named only where the DNA matches it firmly. Expanded clones are given a class, and other clones once, few, many or no size at all.

v_call,cdr3_length,d_call,j_call,clone_size,cdr3_nt,cdr3_aa
TRBV4-3,13,NA,TRBJ1-6,NA,TGCGCCAGCAGCCAAGACAGGGATGCGCCCCTCCACTTT,CASSQDRDAPLHF
TRBV30,15,TRBD1,TRBJ2-7,NA,TGTGCCTGGAAGTGGGGGGGACAGGGAAGGAACGAGCAGTACTTC,CAWKWGGQGRNEQYF
TRBV7-9,13,NA,TRBJ1-1,NA,TGTGCCAGCAGCTTACGGGAGAACACTGAAGCTTTCTTT,CASSLRENTEAFF
TRBV5-6,14,TRBD1,TRBJ2-3,NA,TGTGCCAGCAGCTTAGGGACAGCGACAGATACGCAGTATTTT,CASSLGTATDTQYF
TRBV18,12,NA,TRBJ2-1,once,TGTGCCAGCTCACCCCTTAGGGATGAGCAGTTCTTC,CASSPLRDEQFF
TRBV7-3,15,NA,TRBJ2-1,NA,TGTGCCAGCAGCTTAAGGTTTGTGGATGTGAATGAGCAGTTCTTC,CASSLRFVDVNEQFF
TRBV7-3,13,NA,TRBJ1-1,few,TGTGCCAGCAGCTTATCGGCGGTAGGTGAAGCTTTCTTT,CASSLSAVGEAFF
TRBV5-1,16,TRBD2,TRBJ2-7,NA,TGCGCCAGCAGCCACTCGCTAGCGGGAGGGCCCCACGAGCAGTACTTC,CASSHSLAGGPHEQYF
TRBV5-1,14,TRBD2,TRBJ2-7,NA,TGCGCCAGCAGCTTTAGCGGGAGGGCCGACGAGCAGTACTTC,CASSFSGRADEQYF
TRBV25-1,14,NA,TRBJ2-7,NA,TGTGCCAGCAGTGGACATTTGAACTCCTACGAGCAGTACTTC,CASSGHLNSYEQYF
TRBV2,14,NA,TRBJ2-5,NA,TGTGCCAGCAGCCCGCGAGTCCGTGGGGAGACCCAGTACTTC,CASSPRVRGETQYF
TRBV29-1,14,NA,TRBJ2-7,NA,TGCAGCGTTGAAATGGGACTGGCACCCTACGAGCAGTACTTC,CSVEMGLAPYEQYF
TRBV15,19,NA,TRBJ2-6,few,TGTGCCACCAGCAGAGATGCGGCAGGAGCCCTCTCTGGGGCCAACGTCCTGACTTTC,CATSRDAAGALSGANVLTF
TRBV7-9,16,NA,TRBJ2-1,NA,TGTGCCAGCAGCTTACCCCCTAGTCCTACCTACAATGAGCAGTTCTTC,CASSLPPSPTYNEQFF
TRBV29-1,12,NA,TRBJ2-3,NA,TGCAGCGTTGATATGAGCGCAGATACGCAGTATTTT,CSVDMSADTQYF
TRBV7-2,15,NA,TRBJ2-5,NA,TGTGCCAGCAGCGCAAGCGCAGGGGCCCCGTGGGCCCAGTACTTC,CASSASAGAPWAQYF
TRBV29-1,12,NA,TRBJ2-7,NA,TGCAGCGTTGTAGAAGGGTCCTACGAGCAGTACTTC,CSVVEGSYEQYF
TRBV18,13,NA,TRBJ2-3,NA,TGTGCCAGCTCACCGGGGGGCACAGATACGCAGTATTTT,CASSPGGTDTQYF
TRBV7-2,16,NA,TRBJ1-1,NA,TGTGCCAGCAGCTGGCCGGAGGGGAGACACAACACTGAAGCTTTCTTT,CASSWPEGRHNTEAFF
TRBV28,12,NA,TRBJ2-1,NA,TGTGCCAGCAGTTTAACATACAATGAGCAGTTCTTC,CASSLTYNEQFF
TRBV30,14,TRBD2,TRBJ2-7,NA,TGTGCCTGGAGAAAAGCGGGATCCAGCTACGAGCAGTACTTC,CAWRKAGSSYEQYF
TRBV9,13,NA,TRBJ1-2,NA,TGTGCCAGCAGCGTAGAGGTTGGGGGTGGCTACACCTTC,CASSVEVGGGYTF
TRBV29-1,12,NA,TRBJ2-7,NA,TGCAGCGTTGGAGGAAGCTCCTACGAGCAGTACTTC,CSVGGSSYEQYF
TRBV5-1,15,TRBD1,TRBJ2-7,few,TGCGCCAGCAGCTTGGCGGGACAGAGCTCCTACGAGCAGTACTTC,CASSLAGQSSYEQYF
TRBV6-1,12,NA,TRBJ2-5,NA,TGTGCCAGCAGTGAGCTATCGGAGACCCAGTACTTC,CASSELSETQYF
TRBV19,15,TRBD1,TRBJ2-5,NA,TGTGCCAGTAGTCCCGGGACAGCGTACCAAGAGACCCAGTACTTC,CASSPGTAYQETQYF
TRBV27,13,NA,TRBJ1-5,NA,TGTGCCAGCAGTAGATCAGGGGAACAGCCCCAGCATTTT,CASSRSGEQPQHF
TRBV6-1,11,NA,TRBJ2-7,few,TGTGCCAGCGGTGGGGGGACGGTGCAGTACTTC,CASGGGTVQYF
TRBV7-2,16,TRBD2,TRBJ2-1,few,TGTGCCAGCAGCTTAACTAGCGGGAGCCTCCGAGGTGAGCAGTTCTTC,CASSLTSGSLRGEQFF
TRBV2,14,NA,TRBJ1-5,NA,TGTGCCAGCAGTGAAGGGCGGTCCAATCAGCCCCAGCATTTT,CASSEGRSNQPQHF
TRBV18,16,NA,TRBJ2-6,NA,TGTGCCAGCTCACGCCAGGCCGTTCCCGGGGCCAACGTCCTGACTTTC,CASSRQAVPGANVLTF
TRBV7-8,13,TRBD2,TRBJ2-1,few,TGTGCCAGCAGCTCACAAGCGGGAGATGGGCAGTTCTTC,CASSSQAGDGQFF
TRBV7-8,16,TRBD2,TRBJ2-1,NA,TGTGCCAGCAGATTGGGTAGCGGGAGCTCCTACAATGAGCAGTTCTTC,CASRLGSGSSYNEQFF
TRBV6-1,13,NA,TRBJ1-5,few,TGTGCCAGCGGGTTCAGTAGCAATCAGCCCCAGCATTTT,CASGFSSNQPQHF
TRBV2,16,NA,TRBJ2-6,NA,TGTGCCAGCAGTGAGGGAGGAGGCTCTGGGGCCAACGTCCTGACTTTC,CASSEGGGSGANVLTF
TRBV6-5,14,NA,TRBJ2-5,few,TGTGCCAGCAGTCGAACCGGGGGAGCGCAGACCCAGTACTTC,CASSRTGGAQTQYF
TRBV30,15,NA,TRBJ2-7,NA,TGTGCCTGGAGTGGAGGGGGGGTGAGGGCCTACGAGCAGTACTTC,CAWSGGGVRAYEQYF
TRBV29-1,11,NA,TRBJ2-5,few,TGCAGCGTTGGTCCTAAAGAGACCCAGTACTTC,CSVGPKETQYF
TRBV7-2,14,NA,TRBJ2-7,few,TGTGCCAGCAGCCGACAACAGGGACCCTACGAGCAGTACTTC,CASSRQQGPYEQYF
TRBV27,12,TRBD1,TRBJ1-5,NA,TGTGCCAGCAGGACAGGGAATCAGCCCCAGCATTTT,CASRTGNQPQHF
TRBV30,13,NA,TRBJ2-1,NA,TGTGCCTGGAGCGATAGCTATTCTAATGAGCAGTTCTTC,CAWSDSYSNEQFF
TRBV5-1,15,TRBD1,TRBJ2-5,NA,TGCGCCAGCAGCTTGGTGGGACAGACACAAGAGACCCAGTACTTC,CASSLVGQTQETQYF
TRBV4-1,13,NA,TRBJ2-6,NA,TGCGCCAGCAGTCGGGCCGGGGCCAACGTCCTGACTTTC,CASSRAGANVLTF
TRBV18,16,NA,TRBJ2-3,few,TGTGCCAGCTCACCACCTGAGCCGACTAGCACAGATACGCAGTATTTT,CASSPPEPTSTDTQYF
TRBV7-9,15,TRBD2,TRBJ2-5,NA,TGTGCCAGCAGCAAAGTGGGACTAGCCTTAGAGACCCAGTACTTC,CASSKVGLALETQYF